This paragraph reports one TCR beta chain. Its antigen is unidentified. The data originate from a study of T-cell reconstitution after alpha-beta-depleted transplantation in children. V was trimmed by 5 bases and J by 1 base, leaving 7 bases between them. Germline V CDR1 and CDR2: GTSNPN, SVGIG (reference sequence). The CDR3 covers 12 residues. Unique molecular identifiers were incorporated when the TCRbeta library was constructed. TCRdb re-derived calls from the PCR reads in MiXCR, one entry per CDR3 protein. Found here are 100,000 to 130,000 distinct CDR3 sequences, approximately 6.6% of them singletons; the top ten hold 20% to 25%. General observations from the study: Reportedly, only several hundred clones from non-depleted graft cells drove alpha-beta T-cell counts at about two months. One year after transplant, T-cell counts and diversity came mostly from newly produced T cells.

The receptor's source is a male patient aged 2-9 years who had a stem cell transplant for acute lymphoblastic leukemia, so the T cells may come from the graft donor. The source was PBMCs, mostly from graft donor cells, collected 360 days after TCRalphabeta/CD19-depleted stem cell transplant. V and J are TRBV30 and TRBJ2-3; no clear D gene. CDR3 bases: TGTGCCTGGGGTTTGCGCACAGATACGCAGTATTTT. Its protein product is CAWGLRTDTQYF.